One and the same sample provided the 27 T cell receptor beta chains below, sequenced in a study of cytomegalovirus exposure and HLA in healthy donors. Sequencing used immunoSEQ multiplex PCR; TCRdb keeps in-frame clones, though not all of them. The sample contains 150,000 to 200,000 clones, about 85% of which appear only once. The material sequenced was PBMCs. The receptor set was obtained from a young man in good health and CMV-seropositive.

A remark on this clone: Different DNA sequences within this sample yield the same CDR3. The chain links TRBV2 to TRBJ1-5; D might be TRBD1 (6 bases). The germline V gene has CDR1 SNHLY and CDR2 FYNNEI. The CDR3 loop spans 14 amino acids. Between the trimmed V and J ends, which lost 5 bases and 3 bases, there was a span of 11 bases. In nucleotides, the CDR3 is TGTGCCAGCAGTTTAGGACAGCCCAATCAGCCCCAGCATTTT. It encodes CASSLGQPNQPQHF. The whole variable domain, filled in from reference TRBV2 and TRBJ1-5, reads EPEVTQTPSHQVTQMGQEVILRCVPISNHLYFYWYRQILGQKVEFLVSFYNNEISEKSEIFDDQFSVERPDGSNFTLKIRSTKLEDSAMYFCASSLGQPNQPQHFGDGTRLSIL.

This clone appeared once. This chain connects TRBV28 to TRBJ2-3, with 10 bases fitting TRBD2. CDR1 is MDHEN, CDR2 SYDVKM, per germline. V lost 4 bases and J lost 2; bases outside the gene matches: 12. The CDR3 length is 18 residues. The CDR3 protein is CASSSGPLAGDDTDTQYF. In DNA, the CDR3 is TGTGCCAGCAGTTCCGGCCCCCTAGCGGGGGACGACACAGATACGCAGTATTTT.

The rearrangement joins TRBV29-1 to TRBJ2-5, with 10 positions matching TRBD2. The CDR3 runs 15 residues. V dropped 6 bases and J dropped 3; count of bases not matched to a gene: 10. The germline CDR1 and CDR2 sequences are SQVTM and ANQGSEA. CDR3 region: CSVNDNLAGEETQYF. In DNA, the CDR3 is TGCAGCGTCAACGATAATCTAGCGGGAGAAGAGACCCAGTACTTC.

The V and J genes are TRBV6-6 and TRBJ2-3; a weak D match, TRBD2 (5 bases). The CDR3 runs to 14 residues. Trimming stripped 6 bases from V and 3 bases from J, with 13 bases between. Germline V gene lookup returns CDR1 MNHNY and CDR2 SVGAGI (reference sequence). The CDR3 loop reads CASRRRGSTDTQYF. CDR3 nucleotide sequence: TGTGCCAGCAGACGCCGAGGGAGTACAGATACGCAGTATTTT.

In this sample, this clone turned up once. This sequence joins TRBV28 and TRBJ2-7, with 9 bases that match TRBD1. In germline, CDR1 is MDHEN, CDR2 SYDVKM. This CDR3 is built from 14 residues. The junction had 7 bases not matched to a gene; V was cut back by 7 bases and J by 3 bases. In DNA form, the CDR3 reads TGTGCCAGCAACGCCGGGACAGGGCGCTACGAGCAGTACTTC. This gives the protein CASNAGTGRYEQYF.

For the CDR3, the DNA is TGCAGTGTACAGGGGCCTACGCAGTATTTT. Translation: CSVQGPTQYF. J is TRBJ2-3 and V is TRBV20-1, with TRBD1 matching 7 bases. CDR3 length: 10 amino acids. Germline V gene sequence: CDR1 DFQATT, CDR2 SNEGSKA (reference sequence). V gave up 7 bases and J gave up 8 bases; unmatched junction bases: 3.

V is TRBV14 and J is TRBJ1-1, with TRBD1 as a possible D gene (6 bases). Germline lookup yields CDR1 SGHDN and CDR2 FVKESK. CDR3 length: 16 amino acids. V was trimmed by 4 bases and J by 4 bases, leaving 19 bases between them. The CDR3 region has the DNA TGTGCCAGCAGCCCACCCTGGGGGGGGCCGGTCACTGAAGCTTTCTTT. Its protein product is CASSPPWGGPVTEAFF.

Only one count was recorded for this clone. The gene calls are TRBV30 and TRBJ2-1, with D possibly TRBD2 on 5 matching bases. V lost 5 bases and J 0 bases, leaving 11 bases between the germline ends. CDR1 is GTSNPN, CDR2 SVGIG, per germline (reference sequence). The CDR3 extends over 14 amino acids. CDR3 loop: CAWAPSSSYNEQFF. The CDR3 DNA reads as TGTGCCTGGGCGCCTAGCAGCTCCTACAATGAGCAGTTCTTC.

J is TRBJ2-3 and V is TRBV10-3, with 8 nucleotides matching TRBD2. CDR1 is ENHRY and CDR2 is SYGVKD in the germline V gene. The trim removed 3 bases at V and 5 bases at J, leaving 7 bases unmatched. The CDR3 covers 15 residues. CDR3 sequence reads: CAISDLAGGLDTQYF. As DNA, the CDR3 is TGTGCCATCAGTGATCTTGCGGGGGGATTAGATACGCAGTATTTT.

V usage is TRBV6-4 and J usage is TRBJ2-1; weak D call: TRBD2 (6 bases). The V gene lost 3 bases and the J gene lost 8 bases, with 14 bases spanning the gap. The length of the CDR3 is 14 residues. Germline values: CDR1 MRHNA, CDR2 SNTAGT. DNA for the CDR3: TGTGCCAGCAGTGATTCCGGGAGCTCTCATGAGCAGTTCTTC. Translating gives CASSDSGSSHEQFF.

This clone was recorded once. The chain combines TRBV11-2 with TRBJ2-1; 12 positions match TRBD2. CDR1 SGHAT and CDR2 FQNNGV come from the germline V gene. The CDR3 consists of 14 residues. After removal of 1 base from V and 9 bases from J, the junction contained 1 base not matched to a gene. The chain's CDR3 is CASSLALAGGEQFF. In DNA, the CDR3 is TGTGCCAGCAGCTTAGCACTAGCGGGGGGTGAGCAGTTCTTC.

The chain has TRBV27 and TRBJ2-2; D is undetermined. V lost 0 bases, J lost 0 bases, and 14 bases lay in between. The CDR3 is made up of 18 amino acids. From germline, CDR1 is MNHEY and CDR2 SMNVEV (reference sequence). The CDR3 DNA sequence: TGTGCCAGCAGTTTATCGCCCGGTGCGTACGCGAACACCGGGGAGCTGTTTTTT. This translates into CASSLSPGAYANTGELFF.

The chain links TRBV27 to TRBJ2-3, with TRBD2 matching 8 bases. The junction had 5 bases not matched to a gene; V was cut back by 4 bases and J by 2 bases. Germline CDR1 MNHEY, CDR2 SMNVEV (reference sequence). The length of the CDR3 is 15 residues. Written as DNA, the CDR3 is TGTGCCAGCAGTTGGAGCGGGGGTGACACAGATACGCAGTATTTT. Encoded protein: CASSWSGGDTDTQYF.

The rearrangement links TRBV10-2 to TRBJ2-3, with 10 bases lining up with TRBD2. Germline loops: CDR1 WSHSY, CDR2 SAAADI. Trimming cost V 5 bases and J 1 base; bases outside gene matches: 3. This CDR3 spans 15 amino acids. CDR3: CASSTSGDGTDTQYF. In DNA, the CDR3 is TGCGCCAGCAGTACTAGCGGGGATGGCACAGATACGCAGTATTTT.

The V and J genes are TRBV5-5 and TRBJ1-6; no reliable D call. Trimming stripped 7 bases from V and 7 bases from J, with 12 bases between. CDR3 size: 13 residues. The V gene's germline CDR1 is SGHKS and CDR2 YYEKEE (reference sequence). CDR3 region: CASGGLMNSPLHF. CDR3 nucleotide sequence: TGTGCCAGCGGTGGCCTGATGAATTCACCCCTCCACTTT.

This clone showed up just a few times. J is TRBJ2-5 and V is TRBV28; possibly TRBD1 for D (6 bases). This CDR3 spans 14 amino acids. V was pared by 6 bases and J by 2 bases, with 13 bases between. Per germline, CDR1 MDHEN and CDR2 SYDVKM. CDR3 nucleotides: TGTGCCAGCAGGGACGCCGGGACACAAGAGACCCAGTACTTC. This translates into CASRDAGTQETQYF. Together with reference TRBV28 and TRBJ2-5, the CDR3 gives the full variable domain: DVKVTQSSRYLVKRTGEKVFLECVQDMDHENMFWYRQDPGLGLRLIYFSYDVKMKEKGDIPEGYSVSREKKERFSLILESASTNQTSMYLCASRDAGTQETQYFGPGTRLLVL.

V gene TRBV6-1 combines with J gene TRBJ2-2, with D possibly being TRBD2 (6 bases). The CDR3 runs 15 residues. Germline-derived CDR1 and CDR2 are MNHNS and SASEGT. V shed 3 bases and J shed 4 bases, with 12 bases lying between them. The CDR3 reads CASSDRRGGTGELFF. The CDR3 nucleotides read TGTGCCAGCAGTGACAGGCGGGGAGGCACCGGGGAGCTGTTTTTT.

As DNA, the CDR3 is TGTGCCAGCAGTCTGCGGAGCTCCTACAATGAGCAGTTCTTC. It is translated as CASSLRSSYNEQFF. The chain couples TRBV6-5 to TRBJ2-1; D not resolved. The CDR3 extends over 14 amino acids. Germline assignment: CDR1 MNHEY and CDR2 SVGAGI. V was pared by 5 bases and J by 0 bases, with 8 bases between.

The chain employs TRBV5-8 and TRBJ2-7; 10 positions agree with TRBD2. This CDR3 region has 17 residues. Germline V CDR1 and CDR2: SGHTS, YDEGEE. Trimming removed 4 bases from V and 3 bases from J; junction bases left unmatched: 13. The DNA for the CDR3 is TGTGCCAGCAGCCCTCGTCCCACTAGCGGGGAGTACTACGAGCAGTACTTC. Translated, it gives CASSPRPTSGEYYEQYF.

The chain is built from TRBV10-2 and TRBJ2-1, with a possible D match to TRBD2 (7 bases). This CDR3 spans 14 amino acids. The germline CDR1 and CDR2 sequences are WSHSY and SAAADI. V gave up 3 bases and J gave up 6 bases, with 12 bases separating them. In DNA, the CDR3 is TGCGCCAGCAGTGATTCAGGGGAGGGCAATGAGCAGTTCTTC. Translation: CASSDSGEGNEQFF.

The V gene is TRBV27, the J gene TRBJ1-1; TRBD1 matches 7 bases. The germline CDR1 and CDR2 sequences are MNHEY and SMNVEV (reference sequence). The CDR3 loop spans 16 amino acids. V shed 1 base and J 3 bases; nucleotides not matched to a gene: 8. CDR3 in DNA: TGTGCCAGCAGTTTATATAGCACAGGGGAGTACACTGAAGCTTTCTTT. It translates to CASSLYSTGEYTEAFF.

The V and J genes are TRBV19 and TRBJ2-2; D not resolved. CDR3 length equals 13 residues. The V gene's germline CDR1 is LNHDA and CDR2 SQIVND (reference sequence). The V end lost 3 bases, the J end lost 3 bases, and 5 bases lay between the germline ends. CDR3 region: CASSIYHTGELFF. In nucleotides, the CDR3 is TGTGCCAGTAGTATTTATCACACCGGGGAGCTGTTTTTT.

The chain employs TRBV29-1 and TRBJ2-5, with 11 positions matching TRBD2. Trimming removed 3 bases from V and 9 bases from J; junction bases left unmatched: 9. This CDR3 is built from 14 residues. Germline V CDR1 and CDR2: SQVTM, ANQGSEA. The CDR3, as DNA: TGCAGCGTTGAGTTAGCGGGAGGGTACGGGGCCCAGTACTTC. Its translation: CSVELAGGYGAQYF.

DNA of the CDR3: TGTGCCAGCCGTAGGTTGAGCGGCCCCACCAAAGAGACCCAGTACTTC. Protein: CASRRLSGPTKETQYF. The chain has TRBV27 and TRBJ2-5; weak D call: TRBD2 (5 bases). The V end was cut by 8 bases, the J end by 3 bases, with 22 bases between. There are 16 residues in the CDR3. Per germline, CDR1 MNHEY and CDR2 SMNVEV (reference sequence).

The genes are TRBV4-1 and TRBJ2-2; 7 nucleotides line up with TRBD2. The V and J ends lost 3 bases and 6 bases, in that order; junction bases with no gene match: 13. From germline, CDR1 is MGHRA and CDR2 YSYEKL. The CDR3 totals 17 residues. The CDR3 protein is CASSHALMRGSPGELFF. DNA for the CDR3: TGCGCCAGCAGCCACGCCCTCATGCGGGGGTCCCCCGGGGAGCTGTTTTTT.

This chain uses TRBV5-1 with TRBJ2-2, with 11 bases aligning to TRBD2. Germline V gene data show CDR1 as SGHRS and CDR2 as YFSETQ. This CDR3 is built from 17 residues. After removal of 0 bases from V and 8 bases from J, the junction contained 9 bases not matched to a gene. The CDR3 protein is CASSLALAGVQAGELFF. In DNA form, the CDR3 reads TGCGCCAGCAGCTTGGCACTAGCGGGGGTACAGGCGGGGGAGCTGTTTTTT. The variable domain in full, with the rest retrieved from reference TRBV5-1 and TRBJ2-2, is KAGVTQTPRYLIKTRGQQVTLSCSPISGHRSVSWYQQTPGQGLQFLFEYFSETQRNKGNFPGRFSGRQFSNSRSEMNVSTLELGDSALYLCASSLALAGVQAGELFFGEGSRLTVL.

The chain couples TRBV30 to TRBJ2-7, with 8 bases matching TRBD1. The CDR3 runs to 13 residues. V lost 3 bases to trimming and J lost 5 bases; unmatched junction nucleotides: 6. Germline CDR1 is GTSNPN and CDR2 is SVGIG (reference sequence). The chain's CDR3 is CAWRFGQGNEQYF. In nucleotides, the CDR3 is TGTGCCTGGAGGTTCGGACAGGGTAACGAGCAGTACTTC.